Described below is a single T cell receptor beta chain sequence and its context. Its antigen remains unknown. These data are taken from a study of shared clonotypes between healthy human individuals. Study-wide results and caveats: Genetic and exposure-history diversity was limited by the small donor number. Large sequencing depth failed to make sorted-subset sequencing complete, rarefaction showed.

The repertoire was sequenced with immunoSEQ multiplex PCR; TCRdb's copy has only in-frame clones and lacks some. Found here are under 1,900,000 clones, approximately 98.5% of them singletons; the top ten hold 0.36%. Sequences were obtained from naive CD4+ T cells sorted from blood. The subset denotes: CD45RA+ positively selected. The source is a man younger than 45 in good health.

CDR3 coding DNA: TGTGCCAGCAGTTCCATAGCGTACGAGTACACCCATGAGCAGTTCTTC. Encoded protein: CASSSIAYEYTHEQFF. The genes are TRBV6-6 and TRBJ2-1; possibly TRBD2 for D (5 bases). Trimming stripped 4 bases from V and 8 bases from J, with 21 bases between. Germline V gene sequence: CDR1 MNHNY, CDR2 SVGAGI (reference sequence). The CDR3 runs 16 residues.